This T cell receptor beta chain was profiled in a study of shared clonotypes between healthy human individuals (dated by TCRdb to about 2020). Some background on the complete study: The cohort included three men and a couple of women between 18 and 49 years of age. For each donor, CD4 naive and CD4 memory were each run on three plates, CD8 naive on two plates, and CD8 memory on one plate. Each donor's leukapheresis produced roughly between roughly 0.85 and 9 billion PBMCs. To estimate repertoire size and how much clonotypes are shared between individuals, the study performed deep sequencing of blood TCR repertoires from 4 to 6 healthy adults. Different laboratories and diverse techniques were used to prepare libraries and sequence TCR repertoires, to increase sequencing depth and limit assay-specific biases.

The donors were healthy, HIV-negative adults who had no recently reported acute infections or vaccinations. Every donor was a Caucasian adult residing in Nashville, Tennessee, USA. CD4+ T cells were enriched through magnetic negative selection, after which naive cells were positively selected on CD45RA and the remaining negative fraction served as the memory subset. After blood collection by leukapheresis, PBMCs were isolated using Ficoll-Histopaque density gradient centrifugation and then cryopreserved in the vapor phase of liquid nitrogen. Analytical flow cytometry was used to check the purity and quantity of every magnetically sorted T cell population. Genomic DNA was isolated from each sorted fraction and quantified by UV absorbance on a Nanodrop 2000c. From the cysteine up to the phenylalanine, the CDR3 has a length of 12 residues. The sequence is cut down to CDR3 DNA, 36 bases in frame from base 1. V is cut by 6 bases and J by 5 bases, and the space between the germline ends is 13 bases. Based on the germline V gene, the CDR1 and CDR2 sequences are SQVTM and ANQGSEA.

The study at large found these results: Because the study included only a small number of donors, the genetic and exposure-history diversity represented was limited. Larger estimated clonotype richness was generally found for naive subsets than for memory subsets. Compared with non-shared clonotypes, clonotypes shared by all four sorted-subset donors had higher generation probabilities. Even with the large sequencing depth, rarefaction of the sorted-subset datasets indicated that sequencing was incomplete. Based on pairwise subsampling, the degree of clonotype sharing among donors was expected to be affected by sequencing depth. Sampling was restricted to blood, and TCR repertoires in tissues likely differ from the TCR repertoires found in blood. Across four donors, about 4.5% of naive CD4, over 3% of naive CD8, approximately 2.5% of memory CD4, and under 0.45% of memory CD8 clonotypes were shared.

TCR CDR3 regions were amplified from genomic DNA by multiplex PCR using the deep immunoSEQ assay. For each cell subset, the extracted genomic DNA was distributed evenly across all wells of several immunoSEQ 96-well plates, and each plate served as one replicate. For sorted subsets, 200 to 250 ng of genomic DNA, equivalent to 30,000 or so T cell genomes, went into each replicate PCR. Purified libraries were measured with a Qubit 3.0 fluorometer, size-checked on a Bioanalyzer 2100, and measured again with the KAPA Library Quantification kit. Each immunoSEQ 96-well plate was sequenced on its own single-read 150-cycle Illumina NextSeq 550 flow cell. In the source study's methods: The immunoSEQ output contained only junctional sequences without quality scores, so filtering could not match that applied to full-length reads. Sequences were annotated with PyIR, a Python wrapper for IgBLAST v1.9, and V/J genes and CDR3 were assigned using IMGT germline references. Any read was removed if the V/J assignment was weak (E-value above 1e-6), the CDR3 was missing, or the read contained stop codons, out-of-frame junctions, or ambiguous translated residues. V3J clonotypes were defined by identical inferred V gene, J gene, and CDR3 amino acid sequence. The percentage overlap between two repertoires was calculated by dividing the number of shared unique clonotypes by the size of the smaller repertoire. Repertoire richness was assessed with RTK rarefaction, the Chao1 estimator, and Recon v2.1 estimates of unobserved clonotypes. OLGA was used to compute generation probabilities for all TCRbeta clonotypes that the gDNA method yielded from a handful of donors. TCRdb obtained this table from immuneACCESS and retained in-frame rearrangements with V and J assigned. These tables miss some clones; where compared with another copy, unresolved V genes account for less than half of the shortfall, and the remainder is unexplained. V and J calls and clone size come straight from that table; D and trimming were deduced from the DNA. The sample profile shows over a million clones; approximately 97% of them were found once. The ten biggest clones cover 1% to 1.5% of the sample.

In the case of this clone: It has no known antigen specificity. Base qualities are missing; no much larger clone stands one base away.

The sample taken for sequencing was naive CD4+ T cells sorted from blood. The cell subset or site label here, explained by the study, means: CD45RA+ positively selected. This clonotype originated in a man aged 25-45 years in good health. The chain is assembled from TRBV29-1 and TRBJ2-5; perhaps TRBD1 is the D gene, with 6 bases matching. The nucleotide sequence reads as follows: TGCAGCGTGAATGGTAGGGGGGAGACCCAGTACTTC. Its amino acids are CSVNGRGETQYF. This CDR3, with the reference TRBV29-1 and TRBJ2-5 proteins standing in past its ends, gives the full variable domain SAVISQKPSRDICQRGTSLTIQCQVDSQVTMMFWYRQQPGQSLTLIATANQGSEATYESGFVIDKFPISRPNLTFSTLTVSNMSPEDSSIYLCSVNGRGETQYFGPGTRLLVL.